A selection of T cell receptor beta chains follows, all from one sample in a study of CD8+ T cells in alopecia areata. Assay used: immunoSEQ multiplex PCR; TCRdb lists only in-frame clones, some missing. This sample has 90,000 to 100,000 clones, with roughly 42% found just once. Material: CD4+ T cells sorted from blood. The receptors shown here come from a human donor with alopecia areata. Both conserved end residues are part of each CDR3. A D gene is named only where the DNA matches it firmly. Only some rows state a clone size, as once, few, many or a class for expanded clones.

clone size	D gene	V gene	J gene	CDR3 DNA	CDR3 protein
-	-	TRBV29-1	TRBJ2-7	TGCAGCGTTGAAAAGGACGCCTACGAGCAGTACTTC	CSVEKDAYEQYF
few	TRBD1	TRBV2	TRBJ2-7	TGTGCCAGCAGTGACATAGGGACAGGGGCCTACGAGCAGTACTTC	CASSDIGTGAYEQYF
-	TRBD2	TRBV9	TRBJ2-3	TGTGCCAGCAGCCAGGGACTAGCGGGAGCCGCAGATACGCAGTATTTT	CASSQGLAGAADTQYF
-	-	TRBV27	TRBJ2-7	TGTGCCAGCAGTTTTCGTTCGGCGGAGGGCTACGAGCAGTACTTC	CASSFRSAEGYEQYF
-	-	TRBV30	TRBJ2-1	TGTGCCTGGAGTAATGATAATGAGCAGTTCTTC	CAWSNDNEQFF
-	-	TRBV12-5	TRBJ2-5	TGTGCTAGTGGTTTGGTCCGGGAGACCCAGTACTTC	CASGLVRETQYF
-	-	TRBV2	TRBJ2-2	TGTGCCAGCAAGCCTAACACCGGGGAGCTGTTTTTT	CASKPNTGELFF
few	-	TRBV29-1	TRBJ2-6	TGCAGCGTCGGGGAGGATTCTGGGGCCAACGTCCTGACTTTC	CSVGEDSGANVLTF
-	-	TRBV18	TRBJ2-1	TGTGCCAGCTCACCACGTGACTCATACAATGAGCAGTTCTTC	CASSPRDSYNEQFF
-	-	TRBV28	TRBJ1-1	TGTGCCAGCAGTTCACTATCCTCTCAAGCTTTCTTT	CASSSLSSQAFF
-	-	TRBV6-5	TRBJ1-1	TGTGCCAGCAGTTCCGGACGGTTGGGTGGCACTGAAGCTTTCTTT	CASSSGRLGGTEAFF
-	-	TRBV5-1	TRBJ2-7	TGCGCCAGCAGCTTGGCGACTTCCTACGAGCAGTACTTC	CASSLATSYEQYF
few	-	TRBV29-1	TRBJ1-1	TGCAGCGGAGGGGTGAACACTGAAGCTTTCTTT	CSGGVNTEAFF
-	TRBD1	TRBV29-1	TRBJ2-7	TGCAGCGCCTCGAGGACAGGGGGAATCTCCTACGAGCAGTACTTC	CSASRTGGISYEQYF
few	-	TRBV28	TRBJ2-7	TGTGCCAGCAGGCCCCCGGCTCAACGCTTCCACGAGCAGTACTTC	CASRPPAQRFHEQYF
few	-	TRBV6-5	TRBJ2-1	TGTGCCAGCAGGTCCCAGGGTGGGTACAATGAGCAGTTCTTC	CASRSQGGYNEQFF
few	-	TRBV5-1	TRBJ1-1	TGCGCCAGCAGCTTGGATGGGACGAACACTGAAGCTTTCTTT	CASSLDGTNTEAFF
-	TRBD2	TRBV2	TRBJ2-4	TGTGCCAGCAGTGTCATAGCGGGAGTCAACATTCAGTACTTC	CASSVIAGVNIQYF
-	-	TRBV25-1	TRBJ1-4	TGTGCCAGCAGACCCCAGGGGAGAGATGAAAAACTGTTTTTT	CASRPQGRDEKLFF
-	-	TRBV14	TRBJ1-6	TGTGCCAGCAGCCAAGAGGGGCCGCCTCGCTATTCACCCCTCCACTTT	CASSQEGPPRYSPLHF
-	-	TRBV30	TRBJ1-5	TGTGCCTGGGGAACCGGCAATCAGCCCCAGCATTTT	CAWGTGNQPQHF
few	-	TRBV29-1	TRBJ2-7	TGCAGCGTTGAGGCGTCCTACGAGCAGTACTTC	CSVEASYEQYF
medium-sized	-	TRBV29-1	TRBJ2-4	TGCAGCGTTCAGAGGTTAGGAGCAAACATTCAGTACTTC	CSVQRLGANIQYF
-	TRBD2	TRBV29-1	TRBJ2-2	TGCAGCGTTCCCCGGCCGGGGGGGACGGGCACCGGGGAGCTGTTTTTT	CSVPRPGGTGTGELFF
-	TRBD1	TRBV29-1	TRBJ2-2	TGCAGCGTTGCGGCCAGGGGGTTCACCGGGGAGCTGTTTTTT	CSVAARGFTGELFF
-	TRBD1	TRBV29-1	TRBJ2-1	TGCAGCGTTGATGTATCAGGGGGCAATGAGCAGTTCTTC	CSVDVSGGNEQFF
-	TRBD1	TRBV27	TRBJ1-1	TGTGCCAGCAGTTTATCGGTAACAGGGGGAGGCACTGAAGCTTTCTTT	CASSLSVTGGGTEAFF
-	TRBD1	TRBV11-2	TRBJ1-1	TGTGCCAGCAGCTCCATCAGACAGGGTGAAGTAGGTAACACTGAAGCTTTCTTT	CASSSIRQGEVGNTEAFF
-	-	TRBV11-2	TRBJ2-1	TGTGCCAGCAGCCGGGACTCCAATGAGCAGTTCTTC	CASSRDSNEQFF